This record covers a single T cell receptor beta chain. Its antigen is not known. The source of the sample is a study of T cell responses to AZD1222 COVID-19 vaccine. Overall study: Second-dose intervals of approximately 4 or approximately 12 weeks were pooled.

Germline CDR1 reads MDHEN; CDR2 reads SYDVKM. The V and J ends lost 7 bases and 0 bases respectively, with 12 bases between them. CDR3 length: 15 amino acids. TCRdb keeps only in-frame clones here, not all; method: immunoSEQ multiplex PCR. The sample has approximately 170,000 clones, about 91% seen once; the top ten hold 4% to 5.5%. Notes on the study in general: The study sampled repertoires only after the peak T cell response.

V usage is TRBV28 and J usage is TRBJ1-4; D remains ambiguous. The source is an adult in good health. Sample: peripheral blood, taken on day 0 of AZD1222 vaccination. For the CDR3, the DNA is TGTGCCAGCAAGGTTGGTGGGGCAACTAATGAAAAACTGTTTTTT. Its translation: CASKVGGATNEKLFF.